This T cell receptor beta chain was identified in a study of STAT5B mutations in CD4+ large granular lymphocyte leukemia. Using immunoSEQ multiplex PCR, the repertoire was profiled, and TCRdb retains in-frame clones only, with some absent. The repertoire holds about 36,000 clones, with about four fifths as singletons. This sequence originates from a human donor in good health. Sequences were obtained from CD4+ T cells from blood buffy coats.

The CDR3 DNA reads TGTGCCAGCAGATCGACGAGAAACTATGGCTACACCTTC. Translating it yields CASRSTRNYGYTF. The chain has TRBV6-1 and TRBJ1-2; D is unclear. V gave up 6 bases and J gave up 2 bases, with 10 bases separating them. The CDR3 is made up of 13 amino acids. CDR1 and CDR2 from the germline V gene are MNHNS and SASEGT.